This TCR beta chain was recovered during a study of blood T cells in healthy people across ages. Study at large: About one barcoded TCR beta cDNA was captured per two T cells.

The authors ran a second PCR of about 6 to 11 cycles using a sample-barcoded 5' primer and a J-beta primer mix. TCRdb ran MiXCR on the 5' RACE reads and lists one entry per CDR3 protein. The sample includes hundreds of thousands of distinct CDR3 sequences, over 45% seen only once; the top ten take about 20%. This clonotype was detected a few times. Trimming took 3 bases from V and 0 from J, leaving 11 bases between them. CDR3 length equals 15 residues. The germline V gene encodes CDR1 SGHTA and CDR2 FQGNSA. Isolating PBMCs gave at least 6 million of these cells per sample. This chain connects TRBV7-2 to TRBJ1-1, with a possible D match to TRBD1 (5 bases). The material sequenced was blood. The clonotype originates from a man aged 25 to 40 in good health. The CDR3 loop reads CASSFQGVLNTEAFF. The CDR3 DNA is TGTGCCAGCAGCTTCCAAGGGGTTTTGAACACTGAAGCTTTCTTT.